A single sample gave rise to the 5 T cell receptor beta chains below, sequenced in a study of OX40 agonist ivuxolimab in advanced cancers. Only in-frame clones appear in the TCRdb table, and some are missing; sequencing was by immunoSEQ multiplex PCR. This table holds 45,000 to 55,000 clones, approximately 85% found once. The sequencing used CD4+ or CD8+ T cells sorted from blood, collected in a trial of the OX40 agonist ivuxolimab. The receptors come from an adult with an advanced solid tumor such as melanoma, head and neck, liver or kidney cancer.

This sequence joins TRBV5-6 and TRBJ2-7; D gene uncertain. CDR1 is SGHDT and CDR2 is YYEEEE in the germline V gene. CDR3 length: 15 amino acids. V was trimmed by 1 base and J by 2 bases, leaving 13 bases between them. CDR3 sequence reads: CASSLRPSSTYEQYF. CDR3 DNA sequence: TGTGCCAGCAGCTTGCGACCCAGCTCGACCTACGAGCAGTACTTC.

The V and J genes are TRBV19 and TRBJ2-5; D might be TRBD2 (5 bases). Germline lookup yields CDR1 LNHDA and CDR2 SQIVND (reference sequence). Trimming shortened V by 10 bases and J by 1 base, and 10 bases separated the two germline ends. The CDR3 totals 12 residues. CDR3 loop: CATRGAQETQYF. CDR3 sequence (DNA): TGTGCCACCCGGGGTGCCCAAGAGACCCAGTACTTC.

The chain combines TRBV4-1 with TRBJ2-5, with D unclear. Trimming took off 5 bases at V and 3 bases at J, with 13 bases between the two ends. There are 14 residues in the CDR3. Germline V gives CDR1 MGHRA, CDR2 YSYEKL. The CDR3 reads CASSSQVAEETQYF. The CDR3 DNA is TGCGCCAGCAGCTCCCAGGTCGCAGAAGAGACCCAGTACTTC.

This clone was detected once. This chain links TRBV6-1 with TRBJ2-5; 8 nucleotides align to TRBD1. Germline V lookup: CDR1 MNHNS, CDR2 SASEGT. Trimming at V came to 6 bases and at J to 5 bases, leaving 2 bases not matched to a gene. The CDR3 covers 12 residues. The CDR3 DNA follows: TGTGCCAGCAGCGGACAGGGCGAGACCCAGTACTTC. Translating gives CASSGQGETQYF.

The chain employs TRBV11-2 and TRBJ2-7; D not resolved. Trimming shortened V by 0 bases and J by 6 bases, and 6 bases separated the two germline ends. Germline V gene lookup returns CDR1 SGHAT and CDR2 FQNNGV. This CDR3 region has 12 residues. CDR3 amino acids: CASSLDASEQYF. In nucleotides, the CDR3 is TGTGCCAGCAGCTTAGATGCTAGCGAGCAGTACTTC. Drawing the rest from reference TRBV11-2 and TRBJ2-7, the complete variable domain is EAGVAQSPRYKIIEKRQSVAFWCNPISGHATLYWYQQILGQGPKLLIQFQNNGVVDDSQLPKDRFSAERLKGVDSTLKIQPAKLEDSAVYLCASSLDASEQYFGPGTRLTVT.